The 9 T cell receptor beta chains below were found in one sample sequenced in a study of identical twins. TCRdb reprocessed the 5' RACE reads via MiXCR and lists one record per CDR3 protein. The data show under 900,000 distinct CDR3 sequences, with more than 9% seen just once and around 1.6% held by the top ten. The same specimen was also included in a second study, on yellow fever vaccine responses in identical twins.

Input material: PBMCs. The receptors were sampled from a woman younger than 30 in good health.

The sample holds a few counts of this clonotype. The chain uses TRBV7-9 and TRBJ2-3; D remains unclear. Per the germline V gene, CDR1 is SEHNR and CDR2 is FQNEAQ (reference sequence). V lost 6 bases to trimming and J lost 4 bases, with 11 bases between them. The CDR3 runs to 13 residues. CDR3 in amino acids: CASSKDTADTQYF. DNA for the CDR3: TGTGCCAGCAGTAAGGATACCGCAGATACGCAGTATTTT.

The genes are TRBV4-1 and TRBJ2-1; TRBD1 is a possible D gene (5 bases). The CDR3 sequence is 15 residues long. Germline assignment: CDR1 MGHRA and CDR2 YSYEKL. With 6 bases removed from V and 4 bases from J, the gap between germline ends came to 16 bases. Here the CDR3 DNA reads TGCGCCAGCAGAGATATATGGGGCCCTTACAATGAGCAGTTCTTC. Protein sequence: CASRDIWGPYNEQFF.

This clonotype has more than one count but fewer than ten. This chain connects TRBV25-1 to TRBJ2-1; the match to TRBD1 covers 7 bases. Trimming removed 3 bases from V and 10 bases from J; junction bases left unmatched: 12. This CDR3 region has 15 residues. Germline CDR1 and CDR2: MGHDK and SYGVNS. In DNA, the CDR3 is TGTGCCAGCAGTGATACGGGGCGACAGGGCTCGGAGCAGTTCTTC. Translation gives CASSDTGRQGSEQFF.

This sequence joins TRBV20-1 and TRBJ2-1, with D uncertain. This CDR3 spans 15 amino acids. CDR1 and CDR2 (germline): DFQATT, SNEGSKA (reference sequence). Trimming pared 0 bases from V and 8 bases from J, leaving 17 bases between. The CDR3 region has the DNA TGCAGTGCTAGAGATTTAGGAGTTCTTGGCGATGAGCAGTTCTTC. This codes for CSARDLGVLGDEQFF.

The rearrangement joins TRBV12-3 or TRBV12-4 to TRBJ2-7; a possible D gene is TRBD2 (6 bases). V lost 3 bases and J lost 1, with 13 bases in between. The CDR3 is 15 residues long. In nucleotides, the CDR3 is TGTGCCAGCAGTTTGATCGGGAGCCCTTCCTACGAGCAGTACTTC. Translation: CASSLIGSPSYEQYF.

The chain employs TRBV3-1 and TRBJ1-1; unclear D gene. Germline values: CDR1 LGHDT, CDR2 YNNKEL (reference sequence). V lost 4 bases, J lost 3 bases, and 12 bases lay in between. CDR3 length equals 14 residues. Written as DNA, the CDR3 is TGTGCCAGCAGCCCCTCCGGGATACACACTGAAGCTTTCTTT. Protein: CASSPSGIHTEAFF.

This clonotype has at least ten counts. This chain joins TRBV9 and TRBJ1-1; D gene unclear. The CDR3 is 13 residues long. The V end lost 0 bases, the J end lost 4 bases, and 7 bases lay between the germline ends. Germline V gene lookup returns CDR1 SGDLS and CDR2 YYNGEE. The CDR3 spells CASSVDGGTEAFF. The CDR3 nucleotides are TGTGCCAGCAGCGTAGACGGTGGCACTGAAGCTTTCTTT. The full variable domain, with the rest looked up from reference TRBV9 and TRBJ1-1, is DSGVTQTPKHLITATGQRVTLRCSPRSGDLSVYWYQQSLDQGLQFLIQYYNGEERAKGNILERFSAQQFPDLHSELNLSSLELGDSALYFCASSVDGGTEAFFGQGTRLTVV.

This clonotype was seen a few times. As DNA, the CDR3 is TGTGCCATCAGTGAGTCCAGAGGGAATACTTACGAGCAGTACTTC. This sequence encodes CAISESRGNTYEQYF. The V and J genes are TRBV10-3 and TRBJ2-7; D possibly corresponds to TRBD2 (5 bases). V was cut by 0 bases and J by 4 bases, with 13 bases left in between. The CDR3 sequence is 15 residues long. Germline CDR1 ENHRY, CDR2 SYGVKD.

This sequence joins TRBV12-3 or TRBV12-4 and TRBJ2-1; 13 bases agree with TRBD2. V lost 5 bases to trimming and J lost 4 bases; unmatched junction nucleotides: 11. CDR3 length: 18 residues. The CDR3 is CASSRLTSGGAGYNEQFF. CDR3 DNA: TGTGCCAGCAGTCGACTCACTAGCGGGGGGGCCGGGTACAATGAGCAGTTCTTC.